The rows below give T cell receptor beta chains drawn from one sample of a study of blood T cells in healthy people across ages. One entry per CDR3 protein, called by TCRdb with MiXCR from the 5' RACE reads. The sample records about 570,000 distinct CDR3 sequences, about 26% being singletons. The sequencing input was blood. All receptors derive from a woman aged 70 to 79 in good health. Both conserved end residues are trimmed from each CDR3. Each record gives: CDR3 length, J gene, V gene, CDR3 protein.

len: 13
j_gene: TRBJ2-2
v_gene: TRBV2
CDR3aa: ASRSGTGNTGELF

len: 8
j_gene: TRBJ1-2
v_gene: TRBV2
CDR3aa: ASSEGGYT

len: 14
j_gene: TRBJ1-3
v_gene: TRBV3-1
CDR3aa: ASSPRTVLYGNTIY

len: 13
j_gene: NA
v_gene: TRBV6-6
CDR3aa: ASERRDRGPYEQY

len: 13
j_gene: TRBJ2-3
v_gene: TRBV5-4
CDR3aa: ASSPSWGSTDTQY

len: 12
j_gene: TRBJ2-1
v_gene: TRBV28
CDR3aa: ASSVGTYPFSQF

len: 12
j_gene: TRBJ2-5
v_gene: TRBV19
CDR3aa: ASRPGQGALNQY

len: 12
j_gene: TRBJ2-1
v_gene: TRBV20-1
CDR3aa: SARVARDGNEQL

len: 9
j_gene: TRBJ2-4
v_gene: TRBV9
CDR3aa: ASSLLNIQY

len: 13
j_gene: TRBJ2-3
v_gene: TRBV5-1
CDR3aa: ASSLAPFPTDTQY

len: 14
j_gene: TRBJ1-1
v_gene: TRBV14
CDR3aa: ASSQDRDFGNTEAF

len: 11
j_gene: TRBJ2-7
v_gene: TRBV5-1
CDR3aa: ASATVGPYEQY

len: 14
j_gene: TRBJ2-5
v_gene: TRBV7-2
CDR3aa: AGSLGGGRGQETQY

len: 14
j_gene: TRBJ2-7
v_gene: TRBV20-1
CDR3aa: SARDQSRLGTYEQY

len: 14
j_gene: TRBJ2-7
v_gene: TRBV5-1
CDR3aa: ASSLYQPGETYEQY

len: 14
j_gene: TRBJ2-7
v_gene: TRBV11-2
CDR3aa: ASSRTGTGGMYEQY

len: 16
j_gene: TRBJ2-4
v_gene: TRBV11-2
CDR3aa: ASSRAGLAIVAKNIQY

len: 14
j_gene: NA
v_gene: TRBV3-1
CDR3aa: ASSQDRGGKQETQY

len: 12
j_gene: TRBJ1-3
v_gene: TRBV7-9
CDR3aa: ASSPTGAGNTIY

len: 13
j_gene: TRBJ1-3
v_gene: TRBV7-2
CDR3aa: ASSPLGTVGNTIY

len: 14
j_gene: TRBJ1-3
v_gene: TRBV5-1
CDR3aa: ASSPQGALAGNTIY

len: 15
j_gene: TRBJ2-7
v_gene: TRBV12-3/TRBV12-4
CDR3aa: ASSSQRGGGKSYEQY

len: 11
j_gene: TRBJ2-5
v_gene: TRBV6-6
CDR3aa: ASTRQAQETQY